This TCR beta chain was identified during a study of T cells in Graves' hyperthyroidism and ophthalmopathy. Points from the study as a whole: Ophthalmopathy prediction by the model preceded onset by a median roughly 6 months.

The V gene's germline CDR1 is SGDLS and CDR2 YYNGEE. The ends lost 2 bases at V and 5 bases at J; junction bases unmatched: 8. The CDR3 runs 17 residues. Amplification targeted TCR beta CDR3 regions from RNA transcripts. Carried out on the TCR CDR3, a first-round RT-PCR used the HTBI primer set. MiXCR, applied by TCRdb to the multiplex PCR reads, yields one record per CDR3 protein. The sample records approximately 370,000 distinct CDR3 sequences, just under 15% being singletons. This clonotype was counted between two and nine times. What it binds is unknown. The sample was blood. The receptor was derived from a woman in her twenties or thirties with Graves' hyperthyroidism. The chain links TRBV9 to TRBJ2-1; 12 positions match TRBD2. The chain's CDR3 is CASSVPGLAGHNNEQFF. Written as DNA, the CDR3 is TGTGCCAGCAGCGTCCCCGGACTAGCGGGACATAACAATGAGCAGTTCTTC.